This T cell receptor beta chain was retrieved from a study of control samples from healthy donors and cancer patients. TCRdb keeps only in-frame clones here, not all; method: immunoSEQ multiplex PCR. Altogether 250,000 to 300,000 clones are present, around 80% being singletons, with the ten largest covering 13%. CDR3 size: 19 residues. V shed 4 bases, J shed 4 bases, and the junction held 14 bases outside the gene matches. The germline gives CDR1 SGHRS, CDR2 YFSETQ. The TCR was taken from a woman aged 55-75 years with lung cancer. The rearrangement links TRBV5-1 to TRBJ2-6, with TRBD2 matching 10 bases. Sequencing was done on a sample of PBMCs. CDR3 sequence (DNA): TGCGCCAGCAGCCCCTTTTCGTCAGCGGGAGGGTTCGGGGCCAACGTCCTGACTTTC. Protein product: CASSPFSSAGGFGANVLTF.